This T cell receptor (beta chain) was retrieved from a study of T cells and Merkel cell carcinoma outcomes. This clone was observed a single time. Its cognate antigen is unknown. Study-wide findings and caveats: In Merkel cell carcinoma, repertoire and T-cell density reportedly predicted outcomes.

The protocol was immunoSEQ multiplex PCR, while the TCRdb copy is restricted to in-frame clones and leaves out a portion. The sample has over 15,000 clones; approximately 80% are singletons. Germline V gene data show CDR1 as LNHDA and CDR2 as SQIVND (reference sequence). The CDR3 spans 18 residues. V dropped 7 bases and J dropped 1; count of bases not matched to a gene: 13. The V call is TRBV19, the J call TRBJ2-2; 9 bases align to TRBD2. This receptor was identified in a human donor with Merkel cell carcinoma. The sample taken for sequencing was tumor tissue from Merkel cell carcinoma. CDR3 amino acids: CASTLGAGLAKNTGELFF. CDR3 bases: TGTGCCAGTACGCTTGGGGCGGGACTAGCCAAGAACACCGGGGAGCTGTTTTTT. Together with reference TRBV19 and TRBJ2-2, the CDR3 gives the full variable domain: DGGITQSPKYLFRKEGQNVTLSCEQNLNHDAMYWYRQDPGQGLRLIYYSQIVNDFQKGDIAEGYSVSREKKESFPLTVTSAQKNPTAFYLCASTLGAGLAKNTGELFFGEGSRLTVL.